This T cell receptor (beta chain) was identified in a study of blood T cells in healthy people across ages. A second roughly 6 to 11 cycle PCR used barcoded and J-beta primers. TCRdb independently ran MiXCR on the 5' RACE reads; one entry per CDR3 protein. The sample yields 800,000 to 950,000 distinct CDR3 sequences, under 35% seen once. Findings and limits, study-wide: In older individuals, TCR beta diversity per million T cells was lower, falling roughly linearly with age.

Every sample yielded at least 6.5 million isolated PBMCs. The CDR3 extends over 14 amino acids. Trimming removed 3 bases at V and 5 bases at J, with 13 bases between. This clonotype was found many times. Its target is unknown. These data are also associated with another study on T cells of mothers and their children.

This sequence joins TRBV12-3 or TRBV12-4 and TRBJ1-1, with D perhaps matching TRBD1 (6 bases). This receptor was identified in a woman aged 35 to 49 in good health. Source material: blood. Written as DNA, the CDR3 is TGTGCCAGCAGTTTCGCAGGGGTAGGGACTGAAGCTTTCTTT. Protein: CASSFAGVGTEAFF.